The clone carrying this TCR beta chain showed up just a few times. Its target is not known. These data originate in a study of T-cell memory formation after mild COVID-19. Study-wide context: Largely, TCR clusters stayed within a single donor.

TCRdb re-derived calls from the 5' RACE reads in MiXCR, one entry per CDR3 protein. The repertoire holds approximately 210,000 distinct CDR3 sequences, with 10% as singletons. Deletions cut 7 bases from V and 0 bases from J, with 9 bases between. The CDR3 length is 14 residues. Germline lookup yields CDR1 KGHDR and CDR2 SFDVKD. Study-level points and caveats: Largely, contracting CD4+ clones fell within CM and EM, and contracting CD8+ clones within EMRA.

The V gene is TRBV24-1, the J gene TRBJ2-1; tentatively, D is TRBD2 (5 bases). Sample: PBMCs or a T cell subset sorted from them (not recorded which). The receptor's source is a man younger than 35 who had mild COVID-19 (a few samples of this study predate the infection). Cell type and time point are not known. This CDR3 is CATRDSRSYNEQFF. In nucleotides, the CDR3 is TGTGCCACCAGGGACTCGCGCTCCTACAATGAGCAGTTCTTC.